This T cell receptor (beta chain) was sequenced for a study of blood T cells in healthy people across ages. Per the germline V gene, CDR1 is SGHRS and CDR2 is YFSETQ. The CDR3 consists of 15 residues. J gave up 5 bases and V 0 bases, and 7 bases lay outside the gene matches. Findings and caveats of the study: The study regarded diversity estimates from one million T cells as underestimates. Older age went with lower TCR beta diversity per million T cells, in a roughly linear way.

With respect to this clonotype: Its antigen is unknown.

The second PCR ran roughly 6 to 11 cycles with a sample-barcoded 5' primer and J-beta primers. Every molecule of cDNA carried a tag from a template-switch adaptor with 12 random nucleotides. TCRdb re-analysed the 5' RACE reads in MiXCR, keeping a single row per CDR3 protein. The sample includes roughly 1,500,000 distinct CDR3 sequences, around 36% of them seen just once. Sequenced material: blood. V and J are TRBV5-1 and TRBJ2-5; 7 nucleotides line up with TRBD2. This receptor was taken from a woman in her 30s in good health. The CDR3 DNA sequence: TGCGCCAGCAGCTTGGCCGGGGGGATCGGGGAGACCCAGTACTTC. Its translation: CASSLAGGIGETQYF. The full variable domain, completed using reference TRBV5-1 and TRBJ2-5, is KAGVTQTPRYLIKTRGQQVTLSCSPISGHRSVSWYQQTPGQGLQFLFEYFSETQRNKGNFPGRFSGRQFSNSRSEMNVSTLELGDSALYLCASSLAGGIGETQYFGPGTRLLVL.